This record covers a single TCR beta chain. Its antigen is not identified. Assay used: immunoSEQ multiplex PCR; TCRdb lists only in-frame clones, some missing. The top ten clones hold 6% to 7% of a sample with about 140,000 clones, roughly 93% of them seen once. The data stem from a study of T cell responses to AZD1222 COVID-19 vaccine. Overall study results and limits: Once two AZD1222 doses were given, Spike-specific TCR breadth and depth went up. A mostly white British donor set with more females was recruited, and clonal diversity was possibly underestimated. As reported, nearly half of all spike-specific TCRs target variant regions that are unmutated.

CDR1 SGHVS and CDR2 FNYEAQ come from the germline V gene. This CDR3 is built from 13 residues. With 7 bases removed from V and 3 bases from J, the gap between germline ends came to 10 bases. Both about-4-week and about-12-week second-dose recipients were combined. The clonotype originates from an adult who received the AZD1222 COVID-19 vaccine. The sequencing here drew on peripheral blood, taken 28 days after the second AZD1222 dose. The chain combines TRBV7-6 with TRBJ2-1, with D tentatively TRBD1 (6 bases). CDR3 protein: CASTRGGYNEQFF. The CDR3, as DNA: TGTGCCAGCACGCGAGGGGGCTACAATGAGCAGTTCTTC.